These 9 T cell receptor beta chains were sequenced from one sample in a study of CD8 T cells in ankylosing spondylitis. One entry per CDR3 protein results from TCRdb running MiXCR on the 5' RACE reads. This table has 250,000 to 350,000 distinct CDR3 sequences, approximately 20% appearing once. The specimen was blood, either unsorted or a sorted T cell fraction (not recorded which). All receptors come from a male donor with ankylosing spondylitis or in good health (not recorded which).

This clonotype was counted ten times or more. The V gene is TRBV7-3, the J gene TRBJ1-1; a weak D match, TRBD1 (5 bases). V was trimmed by 1 base and J by 0 bases, leaving 15 bases between them. This CDR3 is 17 amino acids long. Germline V gene data show CDR1 as SGHTA and CDR2 as FQGTGA. CDR3 amino acids: CASSLRGSRTMNTEAFF. In DNA form, the CDR3 reads TGTGCCAGCAGCTTAAGGGGCAGTCGTACCATGAACACTGAAGCTTTCTTT.

In this sample, this clonotype turned up a few times. Here the CDR3 omits its conserved ending phenylalanine or tryptophan, so a read error is the likely source. The DNA is omitted, as the CDR3 cannot be located on it reliably, and the CDR3 follows TCRdb's listing. The chain couples TRBV29-1 to TRBJ2-1; the D call TRBD1 from the table was never checked on the DNA. Germline V gives CDR1 SQVTM, CDR2 ANQGSEA. The CDR3 comprises 14 residues, both ends counted. CDR3 amino acids: CSVEVSGGTGYLTI.

V is TRBV18 and J is TRBJ1-6; D is perhaps TRBD1 (6 bases). Germline values: CDR1 KGHSH, CDR2 LQKENI. The length of the CDR3 is 15 residues. The V end lost 2 bases, the J end lost 6 bases, and 11 bases lay between the germline ends. The CDR3 nucleotides read TGTGCCAGCTCACCATCACAGGGAGGTAATTCACCCCTCCACTTT. It yields the protein CASSPSQGGNSPLHF.

V and J are TRBV20-1 and TRBJ1-1; 8 bases are a match to TRBD1. Germline loops: CDR1 DFQATT, CDR2 SNEGSKA (reference sequence). The CDR3 has 14 amino acids. The J segment lost 5 bases and the V segment lost 6 bases, leaving 11 bases of the junction unmatched. The CDR3 loop is CSAPGQVVRTEAFF. CDR3 DNA: TGCAGTGCACCGGGACAGGTAGTTAGGACTGAAGCTTTCTTT.

This clonotype was observed a handful of times. The chain carries TRBV20-1 and TRBJ2-1; D may match TRBD1 or TRBD2 (5 bases each). Trimming removed 0 bases from V and 9 bases from J, with 9 bases in between. CDR1 and CDR2 from the germline V gene are DFQATT and SNEGSKA (reference sequence). CDR3 length: 12 residues. The CDR3 reads CSARDRGREQFF. The CDR3 nucleotides read TGCAGTGCTAGAGATAGGGGACGTGAGCAGTTCTTC.

The J gene is TRBJ2-2, the V gene TRBV10-1; 8 nucleotides align to TRBD1. Germline-derived CDR1 and CDR2 are WNHNN and SYGVQD (reference sequence). This CDR3 is built from 12 residues. V trimming: 8 bases; J trimming: 4 bases; junction bases outside the gene matches: 0. CDR3 sequence (DNA): TGCGCCAGCGGGACAGGCACCGGGGAGCTGTTTTTT. It encodes CASGTGTGELFF.

The table lists this clonotype with a few counts. This rearrangement joins TRBV9 to TRBJ1-1; 8 nucleotides line up with TRBD1. The germline V gene has CDR1 SGDLS and CDR2 YYNGEE. V gave up 4 bases and J gave up 3 bases; unmatched junction bases: 5. The CDR3 covers 14 residues. The CDR3 spells CASSSRGLDTEAFF. In nucleotides, the CDR3 is TGTGCCAGCAGCTCCAGGGGGCTGGACACTGAAGCTTTCTTT.

This clonotype was seen more than once but under ten times. This chain links TRBV6-5 with TRBJ2-3; either TRBD1 or TRBD2 may supply D (6 bases each). Trimming stripped 0 bases from V and 4 bases from J, with 8 bases between. In germline, CDR1 is MNHEY, CDR2 SVGAGI. The CDR3 spans 14 residues. For the CDR3, the DNA is TGTGCCAGCAGTTACTCGGAGGGGGCAGATACGCAGTATTTT. Translating gives CASSYSEGADTQYF.

The V and J genes are TRBV20-1 and TRBJ2-1; 10 bases map to TRBD2. Germline-derived CDR1 and CDR2 are DFQATT and SNEGSKA (reference sequence). The CDR3 has 15 residues. Losses at the gene ends were 3 bases for V and 5 bases for J; bases not matched to a gene: 7. As DNA, the CDR3 is TGCAGTGCTAGCCAGAGCGGGAGGGATAACAATGAGCAGTTCTTC. It translates to CSASQSGRDNNEQFF.